The source of this TCR beta chain is a study of T cell repertoires in cytomegalovirus infection. Turning to the study itself: Shared public TCR beta signatures pointed to both CMV infection and a matching HLA type. Study-wide results and limits: Of the TCR beta families, the public ones yielded a cumulative frequency that identified carriers of CMV plus the relevant HLA. Ex vivo, HLA-C-restricted CMV-specific TCR beta clonotypes prevailed over the rest of the response.

Comments on this clonotype: The antigen is not known.

TCRdb reanalysed the reads using MiXCR and keeps one entry per CDR3 protein. The sample has a few hundred thousand distinct CDR3 sequences, over 15% seen once. The CDR3 has 16 residues. Looked up from germline, CDR1 is LNHDA and CDR2 is SQIVND (reference sequence). Trimming shortened V by 5 bases and J by 2 bases, and 17 bases separated the two germline ends. The TCR originated in a human donor in good health (CMV status not recorded). Some clones in this sample may be carry-over from other donors' samples. J is TRBJ2-3 and V is TRBV19; tentative D call: TRBD1 (6 bases). Sequenced sample: CD8+ T cells from PBMCs. The CDR3 DNA reads as TGTGCCAGTAGTGCCTACTACAGGGAATACACAGATACGCAGTATTTT. It specifies CASSAYYREYTDTQYF.